Listed here are 17 T cell receptor beta chains from one sample, sequenced in a study of blood T cell repertoires in COVID-19 (dated by TCRdb to the early 2020s). Library prep was done by the immunoSEQ multiplex PCR assay. TCRdb mirrors the immuneACCESS table, restricted to in-frame sequences. Some clones are absent from its copies; in checked studies, under half trace to an unresolved V gene, and the reason for the others is unknown. The sample has 150,000 to 200,000 clones on record, approximately 80% of them singletons. The top ten clones comprise 9.5% to 11% of the sample. Sequencing used PBMCs or T cells enriched from blood (not recorded which). The receptors stem from a man aged 45-65 years who had recovered from COVID-19.

The rearrangement joins TRBV11-2 to TRBJ2-1; 10 positions agree with TRBD2. The CDR3 consists of 16 residues. Unmatched junction bases numbered 6, after V lost 7 bases and J lost 0 bases. The germline V gene has CDR1 SGHAT and CDR2 FQNNGV. The CDR3 DNA sequence: TGTGCCAGCATCAATAGCGGGAGGACCTCCTACAATGAGCAGTTCTTC. This sequence encodes CASINSGRTSYNEQFF.

V and J are TRBV18 and TRBJ2-3; 8 nucleotides align to TRBD1. Germline V gene sequence: CDR1 KGHSH, CDR2 LQKENI. This CDR3 has 17 amino acids. J was trimmed by 3 bases and V by 4 bases; bases with no gene match: 12. The CDR3 sequence is CASSLAARTGSTDTQYF. The CDR3 bases are TGTGCCAGCTCACTAGCAGCCCGGACAGGGAGTACAGATACGCAGTATTTT.

The chain joins TRBV7-2 to TRBJ1-2, with a tentative D call TRBD1 (6 bases). CDR3 length: 12 residues. Trimming took off 5 bases at V and 6 bases at J, with 10 bases between the two ends. The germline V gene encodes CDR1 SGHTA and CDR2 FQGNSA. CDR3 sequence (DNA): TGTGCCAGCAGCCCGAGACAGGATGGCTACACCTTC. This translates into CASSPRQDGYTF. The whole variable domain, filled in from reference TRBV7-2 and TRBJ1-2, reads GAGVSQSPSNKVTEKGKDVELRCDPISGHTALYWYRQSLGQGLEFLIYFQGNSAPDKSGLPSDRFSAERTGGSVSTLTIQRTQQEDSAVYLCASSPRQDGYTFGSGTRLTVV.

The chain recombines TRBV19 with TRBJ1-4; 10 bases are a match to TRBD1. V shed 1 base and J 12 bases; nucleotides not matched to a gene: 8. The CDR3 totals 15 residues. Looked up from germline, CDR1 is LNHDA and CDR2 is SQIVND (reference sequence). Written as DNA, the CDR3 is TGTGCCAGTAGTATAGCTGCGGGACAGGGGCGGCAACTGTTTTTT. Translation gives CASSIAAGQGRQLFF.

This chain connects TRBV6-5 to TRBJ2-7, with 7 bases matching TRBD2. Trimming took 11 bases from V and 2 from J; bases not matched to a gene: 12. The CDR3 contains 14 residues. CDR1 is MNHEY and CDR2 is SVGAGI in the germline V gene. In DNA, the CDR3 is TGTGCCCATGGGAGGGCGGGGGAGGCCTACGAGCAGTACTTC. Translating it yields CAHGRAGEAYEQYF.

Details on this clone: The same CDR3 also results from other DNA sequences found in this sample. The chain employs TRBV19 and TRBJ2-1; possible D gene TRBD2, 5 bases. CDR1 and CDR2 from the germline V gene are LNHDA and SQIVND (reference sequence). This CDR3 is built from 13 residues. Trimming stripped 4 bases from V and 4 bases from J, with 8 bases between. The CDR3 loop is CASSTRGYNEQFF. DNA for the CDR3: TGTGCCAGTAGTACTAGAGGGTACAATGAGCAGTTCTTC.

V is TRBV10-2 and J is TRBJ2-1; 8 bases map to TRBD1. The CDR3 has 18 residues. With V trimmed by 6 bases and J by 0 bases, 13 bases remained unmatched. Germline CDR1 reads WSHSY; CDR2 reads SAAADI. Here the CDR3 reads CASSAPPGQESSYNEQFF. The CDR3, as DNA: TGCGCCAGCAGCGCACCCCCGGGACAGGAGAGCTCCTACAATGAGCAGTTCTTC.

Of note for this clone: At one end the junction does not follow the germline gene, possibly because of a read error. The chain links TRBV3-1 (or the pseudogene TRBV3-2) to TRBJ2-2; TRBD2 matches at 7 bases. CDR3 length: 16 amino acids. CDR1 and CDR2 (germline): LGHDT, YNNKEL (reference sequence). The CDR3 DNA is TGTGCCAGCAGCCCCCGAGGGCAGGGAGGGTTCGGGGCGCTGTTTTTT. Its translation: CASSPRGQGGFGALFF.

The chain joins TRBV11-2 to TRBJ1-2; 7 bases are shared with TRBD1. Trimming removed 2 bases from V and 8 bases from J; junction bases left unmatched: 14. This CDR3 spans 16 amino acids. Per germline, CDR1 SGHAT and CDR2 FQNNGV. This CDR3 is CASSLSSGTVTNGYTF. As DNA, the CDR3 is TGTGCCAGCAGCTTATCGTCCGGGACAGTCACTAACGGCTACACCTTC. Looking up the rest from reference TRBV11-2 and TRBJ1-2 gives the full variable domain: EAGVAQSPRYKIIEKRQSVAFWCNPISGHATLYWYQQILGQGPKLLIQFQNNGVVDDSQLPKDRFSAERLKGVDSTLKIQPAKLEDSAVYLCASSLSSGTVTNGYTFGSGTRLTVV.

This clone has only a few counts. This chain uses TRBV5-1 with TRBJ2-1, with 16 bases aligning to TRBD2. Germline CDR1 reads SGHRS; CDR2 reads YFSETQ. The CDR3 is 18 residues long. V gave up 3 bases and J gave up 0 bases; unmatched junction bases: 3. Here the CDR3 reads CASSWGLAGGSSYNEQFF. The CDR3 DNA sequence: TGCGCCAGCAGCTGGGGACTAGCGGGAGGGAGCTCCTACAATGAGCAGTTCTTC. Looking up the rest from reference TRBV5-1 and TRBJ2-1 gives the full variable domain: KAGVTQTPRYLIKTRGQQVTLSCSPISGHRSVSWYQQTPGQGLQFLFEYFSETQRNKGNFPGRFSGRQFSNSRSEMNVSTLELGDSALYLCASSWGLAGGSSYNEQFFGPGTRLTVL.

This rearrangement joins TRBV28 to TRBJ2-5; D is unresolved. V was shortened by 5 bases and J by 4 bases, with 17 bases between the two germline ends. The CDR3 loop spans 15 amino acids. Germline lookup yields CDR1 MDHEN and CDR2 SYDVKM. This chain's CDR3 is CASSPQKASGETQYF. The CDR3 DNA sequence: TGTGCCAGCAGTCCCCAGAAGGCTTCAGGAGAGACCCAGTACTTC.

The chain combines TRBV2 with TRBJ1-2; tentative D call: TRBD1 (5 bases). CDR1 is SNHLY, CDR2 FYNNEI, per germline. V dropped 4 bases and J dropped 2 bases, with 17 bases sitting between them. CDR3 length: 16 amino acids. The CDR3 DNA follows: TGTGCCAGCAGTGTGGGTCCGACGGGGGGGAACTATGGCTACACCTTC. Translating gives CASSVGPTGGNYGYTF.

This clone was seen once. The genes are TRBV5-1 and TRBJ1-2, with D maybe TRBD1 (6 bases). The CDR3 has 14 residues. The germline gives CDR1 SGHRS, CDR2 YFSETQ. V dropped 4 bases and J dropped 4 bases, with 14 bases sitting between them. The CDR3 region is CASSEGDGSYGYTF. CDR3 bases: TGCGCCAGCAGCGAGGGGGATGGAAGCTATGGCTACACCTTC.

The chain joins TRBV10-3 to TRBJ2-7; no clear D. Germline CDR1 reads ENHRY; CDR2 reads SYGVKD. The CDR3 sequence is 11 residues long. V was shortened by 3 bases and J by 5 bases, with 5 bases between the two germline ends. This CDR3 is CAISDSDEQYF. In DNA, the CDR3 is TGTGCCATCAGTGATTCGGACGAGCAGTACTTC.

V and J are TRBV5-1 and TRBJ2-1; TRBD1 agrees at 8 bases. Germline CDR1 and CDR2: SGHRS and YFSETQ. This CDR3 has 16 residues. The ends lost 4 bases at V and 0 bases at J; junction bases unmatched: 6. The CDR3: CASSPGQGFSYNEQFF. CDR3 in DNA: TGCGCCAGCAGCCCCGGACAGGGTTTCTCCTACAATGAGCAGTTCTTC.

J is TRBJ2-7 and V is TRBV14; perhaps TRBD2 as D (6 bases). V dropped 1 base and J dropped 7 bases, with 11 bases sitting between them. The CDR3 consists of 13 residues. Per germline, CDR1 SGHDN and CDR2 FVKESK. CDR3 nucleotide sequence: TGTGCCAGCAGCCAAGTAGGACTACCTGAGCAGTACTTC. Translated: CASSQVGLPEQYF.

About this clone: This sample also contains other DNA sequences that code for the same CDR3. V is TRBV19 and J is TRBJ2-7; TRBD1 is a possible D gene (6 bases). Trimming took 2 bases from V and 1 from J, leaving 6 bases between them. Per germline, CDR1 LNHDA and CDR2 SQIVND (reference sequence). The CDR3 length is 13 residues. The CDR3 DNA reads TGTGCCAGTAGTATACAGGGGTCCTACGAGCAGTACTTC. Protein product: CASSIQGSYEQYF.